The 5 T cell receptor beta chains presented below share a single source sample, sequenced in a study of shared clonotypes between healthy human individuals. The assay was immunoSEQ multiplex PCR, and TCRdb's table has in-frame clones only and misses some. The sample carries around 120,000 clones, 67% recorded once. Sequences were obtained from memory CD8+ T cells sorted from blood. The subset denotes: CD45RO+ cells pooled with CCR7-negative TemRA cells. The origin of the receptors is a woman aged 25 to 39 in good health.

The V gene is TRBV5-1, the J gene TRBJ2-7, with D uncertain. The V gene's germline CDR1 is SGHRS and CDR2 YFSETQ. The CDR3 runs 16 residues. V was shortened by 4 bases and J by 0 bases, with 17 bases between the two germline ends. Here the CDR3 DNA reads TGCGCCAGCAGCAGCTATTTAGCACCTAGCTCCTACGAGCAGTACTTC. Translated: CASSSYLAPSSYEQYF.

V and J are TRBV15 and TRBJ1-1, with unresolved D. The CDR3 runs to 11 residues. Germline CDR1 and CDR2: LNHNV and YYDKDF (reference sequence). V was shortened by 0 bases and J by 5 bases, with 1 base between the two germline ends. CDR3 DNA: TGTGCCACCAGCAGAGAAACTGAAGCTTTCTTT. Translating it yields CATSRETEAFF.

The rearrangement joins TRBV7-8 to TRBJ1-1; D possibly corresponds to TRBD1 (5 bases). The CDR3 has 15 residues. Germline V gene lookup returns CDR1 SGHVS and CDR2 FQNEAQ. Deletions cut 5 bases from V and 5 bases from J, with 18 bases between. The CDR3 loop reads CASSQTSGGWTEAFF. CDR3 nucleotides: TGTGCCAGCAGCCAAACTTCGGGGGGTTGGACTGAAGCTTTCTTT.

Regarding this clone: A read error may account for a junction end that differs from germline. The V call is TRBV10-3, the J call TRBJ2-1; perhaps TRBD2 as D (6 bases). Germline V lookup: CDR1 ENHRY, CDR2 SYGVKD. CDR3 size: 13 residues. CDR3 sequence (DNA): TGTGCCACCTCCCGGGACTCCCGGGATGAGCAATTCTTC. Translation gives CATSRDSRDEQFF.

This chain connects TRBV13 to TRBJ2-1, with D possibly being TRBD2 (5 bases). V was cut by 5 bases and J by 6 bases, with 14 bases left in between. The CDR3 runs 14 residues. CDR1 PRHDT and CDR2 FYEKMQ come from the germline V gene (reference sequence). CDR3 residues: CASSPRGYPNEQFF. The DNA for the CDR3 is TGTGCCAGCAGCCCCCGAGGGTACCCCAATGAGCAGTTCTTC.